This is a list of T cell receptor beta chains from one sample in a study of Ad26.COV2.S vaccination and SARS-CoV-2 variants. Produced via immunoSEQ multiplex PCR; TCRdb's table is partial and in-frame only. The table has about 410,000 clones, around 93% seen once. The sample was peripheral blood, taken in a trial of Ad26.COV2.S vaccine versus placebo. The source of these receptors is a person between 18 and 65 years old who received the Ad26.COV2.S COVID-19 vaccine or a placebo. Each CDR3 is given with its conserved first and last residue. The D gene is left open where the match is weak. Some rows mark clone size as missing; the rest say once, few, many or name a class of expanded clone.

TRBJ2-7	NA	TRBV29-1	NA	CSVVTGPAEQYF	TGCAGCGTTGTAACCGGTCCGGCCGAGCAGTACTTC
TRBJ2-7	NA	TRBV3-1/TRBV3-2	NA	CASSRHSYEQYF	TGTGCCAGCAGCCGTCACTCCTACGAGCAGTACTTC
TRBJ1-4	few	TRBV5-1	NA	CASSYTTNEKLFF	TGCGCCAGCAGCTATACAACTAATGAAAAACTGTTTTTT
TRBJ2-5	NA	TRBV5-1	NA	CASSPFGGGAWETQYF	TGCGCCAGCAGCCCTTTCGGCGGGGGCGCCTGGGAGACCCAGTACTTC
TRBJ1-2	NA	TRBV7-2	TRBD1	CASSLGGTGGVNYGYTF	TGTGCCAGCAGCTTAGGCGGGACAGGGGGCGTTAACTATGGCTACACCTTC
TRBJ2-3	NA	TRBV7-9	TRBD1	CASSSPEQGNADTQYF	TGTGCCAGCAGCTCACCCGAACAGGGGAACGCAGATACGCAGTATTTT
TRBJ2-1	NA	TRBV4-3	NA	CASSPRTYQSSYNEQFF	TGCGCCAGCAGCCCCCGAACCTACCAGAGCTCCTACAATGAGCAGTTCTTC
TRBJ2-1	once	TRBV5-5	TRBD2	CATKRDAPDEQFF	TGTGCCACTAAGCGGGACGCTCCAGATGAGCAGTTCTTC
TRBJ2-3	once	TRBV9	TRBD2	CASSVVGVAGGKFTDTQYF	TGTGCCAGCAGCGTAGTCGGAGTAGCGGGGGGCAAGTTTACAGATACGCAGTATTTT
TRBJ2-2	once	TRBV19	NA	CASSSEGAGELFF	TGTGCCAGTAGTAGTGAAGGGGCAGGGGAGCTGTTTTTT
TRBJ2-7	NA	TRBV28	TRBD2	CASTYPGLGSNEQYF	TGTGCCAGCACCTACCCTGGACTAGGATCGAATGAGCAGTACTTC
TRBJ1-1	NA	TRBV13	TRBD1	CASSPLRREDRAAEAFF	TGTGCCAGCAGCCCACTCAGGCGGGAAGACAGGGCCGCTGAAGCTTTCTTT
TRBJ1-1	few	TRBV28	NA	CASAQGNTEAFF	TGTGCCAGCGCCCAGGGAAACACTGAAGCTTTCTTT
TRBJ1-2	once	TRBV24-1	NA	CATSDRSGGGFLNGYTF	TGTGCCACCAGTGATAGATCAGGCGGCGGCTTCCTTAATGGCTACACCTTC
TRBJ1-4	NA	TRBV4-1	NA	CASSQPSWGMNEKLFF	TGCGCCAGCAGCCAACCCAGTTGGGGGATGAATGAAAAACTGTTTTTT
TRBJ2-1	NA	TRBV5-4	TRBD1	CASSDRDRGYNEQFF	TGTGCCAGCAGCGACCGGGACAGGGGTTACAATGAGCAGTTCTTC